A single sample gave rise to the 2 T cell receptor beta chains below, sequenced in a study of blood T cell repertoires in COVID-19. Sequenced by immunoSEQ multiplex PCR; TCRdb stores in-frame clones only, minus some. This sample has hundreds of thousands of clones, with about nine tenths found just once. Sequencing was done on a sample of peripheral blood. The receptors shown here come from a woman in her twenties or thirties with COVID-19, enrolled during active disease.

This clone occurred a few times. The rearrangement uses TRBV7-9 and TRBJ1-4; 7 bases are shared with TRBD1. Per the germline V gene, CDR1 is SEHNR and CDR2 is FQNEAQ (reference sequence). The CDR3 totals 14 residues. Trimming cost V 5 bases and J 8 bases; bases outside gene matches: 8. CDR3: CASSQDREDEKLFF. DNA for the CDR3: TGTGCCAGCAGCCAAGACAGGGAAGACGAAAAACTGTTTTTT.

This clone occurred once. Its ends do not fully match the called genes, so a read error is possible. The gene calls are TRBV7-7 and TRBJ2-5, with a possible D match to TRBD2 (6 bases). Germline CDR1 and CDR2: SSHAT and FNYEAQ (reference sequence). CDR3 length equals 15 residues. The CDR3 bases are TGTGCTAGCAGCTTAGCCCCGCGGGGCCCGGGGACCCAGTACTTC. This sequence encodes CASSLAPRGPGTQYF.